A selection of T cell receptor beta chains follows, all from one sample in a study of CD8 T cells in Susac syndrome. TCRdb re-called the immunoSEQ multiplex PCR reads through MiXCR, storing one row per CDR3 protein. The sample contains 50,000 or so distinct CDR3 sequences, approximately 93% of which appear only once. Sequencing was performed on CD8+ T cells from PBMCs. The receptors originated from a human donor with multiple sclerosis. Each CDR3 is given with its conserved first and last residue. Fields, in order: V gene, clone size, D gene, CDR3 length, J gene, CDR3 protein, CDR3 DNA. The D gene is left open where the match is weak. Only some rows state a clone size, as once, few, many or a class for expanded clones.

TRBV6-5	NA	TRBD2	14	TRBJ2-3	CASSQGLNTDTQYF	TGTGCCAGCAGCCAGGGACTAAACACAGATACGCAGTATTTT
TRBV2	NA	TRBD2	16	TRBJ2-1	CASAGGGLSSYNEQFF	TGTGCCAGCGCCGGGGGGGGCTTGAGCTCCTACAATGAGCAGTTCTTC
TRBV4-1	once	NA	15	TRBJ1-1	CASSLKGDMNTEAFF	TGCGCCAGCAGCCTAAAGGGGGACATGAACACTGAAGCTTTCTTT
TRBV6-2/TRBV6-3	NA	NA	15	TRBJ1-1	CASRAHGTANTEAFF	TGTGCCAGCAGGGCCCATGGGACCGCGAACACTGAAGCTTTCTTT
TRBV5-4	NA	NA	13	TRBJ2-1	CASSGDTYNEQFF	TGTGCCAGCAGCGGGGACACTTACAATGAGCAGTTCTTC
TRBV5-6	NA	NA	13	TRBJ2-7	CASLIEGTHEQYF	TGTGCCAGCTTGATAGAAGGGACACACGAGCAGTACTTC
TRBV27	NA	NA	14	TRBJ2-2	CASSLLAPTGELFF	TGTGCCAGCAGTTTACTAGCACCCACCGGGGAGCTGTTTTTT
TRBV29-1	NA	NA	13	TRBJ1-3	CSVGHNSGNTIYF	TGCAGCGTGGGACACAACTCTGGAAACACCATATATTTT
TRBV13	NA	NA	18	TRBJ2-5	CASSLEGGGETIQETQYF	TGTGCCAGCAGCTTAGAGGGAGGGGGCGAAACCATCCAAGAGACCCAGTACTTC
TRBV9	NA	NA	15	TRBJ2-2	CASSGGLINTGELFF	TGTGCCAGCAGCGGGGGCCTTATAAACACCGGGGAGCTGTTTTTT
TRBV28	few	NA	14	TRBJ1-1	CASSLTVMNTEAFF	TGTGCCAGCAGTTTAACAGTAATGAACACTGAAGCTTTCTTT
TRBV11-2	NA	NA	11	TRBJ2-7	CASSDFYEQYF	TGTGCCAGCAGCGACTTCTACGAGCAGTACTTC
TRBV7-9	NA	NA	14	TRBJ1-1	CASSSDRDRREAFF	TGTGCCAGCAGCTCAGACCGGGACCGTCGTGAAGCTTTCTTT
TRBV19	NA	NA	13	TRBJ2-2	CASSITGAGELFF	TGTGCCAGTAGTATAACCGGGGCCGGGGAGCTGTTTTTT
TRBV5-1	few	NA	12	TRBJ1-1	CASTLGTGPAFF	TGCGCCAGCACCCTTGGTACGGGGCCGGCTTTCTTT
TRBV3-1	few	TRBD2	16	TRBJ2-7	CASSQVTSGASYEQYF	TGTGCCAGCAGCCAAGTGACTAGCGGGGCCTCCTACGAGCAGTACTTC
TRBV2	NA	NA	18	TRBJ2-5	CASSENEGDGSLRETQYF	TGTGCCAGCAGTGAGAATGAGGGGGACGGAAGCTTGAGGGAGACCCAGTACTTC
TRBV29-1	NA	TRBD1	12	TRBJ1-1	CSASYRGLEAFF	TGCAGCGCCTCTTACAGGGGACTTGAAGCTTTCTTT
TRBV12-3/TRBV12-4	NA	NA	16	TRBJ2-1	CASSPIILTSSDEQFF	TGTGCCAGCAGTCCCATAATCTTGACTAGTTCGGATGAGCAGTTCTTC
TRBV7-9	NA	NA	15	TRBJ2-4	CASSQGHPTKNIQYF	TGTGCCAGCAGCCAGGGACACCCGACCAAAAACATTCAGTACTTC
TRBV19	once	NA	16	TRBJ2-3	CASQKGRDISTDTQYF	TGTGCCAGTCAAAAGGGGCGGGACATCTCAACAGATACGCAGTATTTT
TRBV12-3/TRBV12-4	NA	NA	12	TRBJ2-7	CASSLSGYEQYF	TGTGCCAGCAGTTTAAGCGGGTACGAGCAGTACTTC
TRBV6-2/TRBV6-3	NA	TRBD2	17	TRBJ2-5	CASSPWTSGGPSETQYF	TGTGCCAGCAGTCCCTGGACTAGCGGGGGGCCCTCTGAGACCCAGTACTTC